This TCR beta chain was sequenced in a study of blood T cell repertoires in COVID-19 (dated by TCRdb to 2019 to 2021). In terms of the full investigation: Collaborator samples came from the United States, Italy and Spain and covered acute and convalescent phases of COVID-19. The material from the prospective study consisted of cDNA or gDNA derived from T cells, B-cell-depleted T cells, or PBMCs. Nearly every sample came with metadata listing a de-identified subject ID, COVID-19 status, age in years and sex. The samples were drawn from two sources: the first 160 participants of the ongoing ImmuneRACE study, and 1,254 subjects contributed by 6 global collaborators. The repertoires were released in a freely available public database intended as a resource for research on the immune response to SARS-CoV-2. The dataset comprised deeply sampled blood TCRbeta repertoires from subjects exposed to, actively infected with, or recovered from COVID-19. Where HLA class I and class II types were available, the types were taken from metadata supplied by the sample provider, not from assay-based typing. Study-wide conclusions, independent of this receptor: How much clinical and demographic metadata was included differed by source and by participant, and the metadata was provided uncurated.

Whole blood was collected in K2EDTA tubes by collaborating institutions according to the institutions' own protocols. For TCRbeta analysis, collaborators shipped samples as frozen whole blood, isolated PBMCs, or DNA extracted from either of those sample types. CDR1 and CDR2, looked up from the germline V gene, are SGDLS and YYNGEE. V sheds 0 bases and J sheds 2 bases, leaving 6 bases between their ends. The CDR3 goes from the cysteine to the phenylalanine over 14 residues. The retained sequence is limited to the CDR3, 42 bases, with the frame set at the first base. A note on this clone: It has no known antigen specificity. It has no much larger one-base neighbor in the sample; base qualities were not kept.

TCRbeta CDR3 regions were amplified from genomic DNA by means of the immunoSEQ Assay, a bias-controlled multiplex PCR. The study's processing was this. The number of nucleated cells in each sample was estimated by amplification of reference gene primers within the assay. To quantify the absolute abundance of each unique TCRbeta CDR3 rearrangement, sequence reads were collapsed and filtered. For each sample, productive Simpson clonality was calculated by taking the square root of Simpson's diversity index across productive rearrangements. In TCRdb, the immuneACCESS table is reduced to in-frame sequences with V and J assigned. These tables do not hold every clone; where another copy was compared, an unresolved V gene accounts for under half, and the others remain unexplained. The V and J calls and clone size come from that table; D and trimming were worked out from the DNA. The sample includes about 200,000 clones, with 85% to 90% observed a single time. Around 2.7% of the sample is in the top ten clones.

This sequence was found in a man in his 60s with acute or convalescent COVID-19. The sequence is built from TRBV9 and TRBJ2-4, with no reliable assignment of the D segment. Input material: peripheral blood. The CDR3: CASSVDTTKNIQYF. At the DNA level, the sequence is TGTGCCAGCAGCGTAGACACCACCAAAAACATTCAGTACTTC.